This T cell receptor (beta chain) was recovered during a study of blood T cell repertoires in COVID-19. Study at large: The analysed material was cDNA or gDNA that came from T cells, B-cell-depleted T cells, or PBMCs.

Original data processing: Estimated nucleated cell counts came from reference gene primer amplification. The repertoire was sequenced with immunoSEQ multiplex PCR; TCRdb's copy has only in-frame clones and lacks some. V and J calls plus clone size are reproduced from that table; the DNA served to infer D and trimming. This table has more than 110,000 clones, nearly 85% appearing once. Germline values: CDR1 MNHEY, CDR2 SVGAGI. The CDR3 covers 15 residues. The germline V and J ends were trimmed by 8 bases and 3 bases, with 19 bases remaining between them. The chain employs TRBV6-5 and TRBJ1-1; D gene ambiguous. The source material was peripheral blood. The sequence was collected from a human donor in a cohort sampled during active COVID-19. DNA for the CDR3: TGTGCCAGCCGGCCTTCGAGGGCGCGGGACACTGAAGCTTTCTTT. Encoded protein: CASRPSRARDTEAFF.